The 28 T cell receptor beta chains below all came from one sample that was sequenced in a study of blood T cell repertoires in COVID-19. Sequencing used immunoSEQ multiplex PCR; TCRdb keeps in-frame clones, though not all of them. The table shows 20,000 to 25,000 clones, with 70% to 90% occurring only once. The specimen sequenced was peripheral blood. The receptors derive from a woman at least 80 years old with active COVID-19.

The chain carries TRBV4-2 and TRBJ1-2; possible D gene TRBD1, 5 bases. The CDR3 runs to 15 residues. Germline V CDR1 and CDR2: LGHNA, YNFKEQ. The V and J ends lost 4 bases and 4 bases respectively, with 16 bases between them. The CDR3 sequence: CASSPVKGFIYGYTF. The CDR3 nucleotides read TGTGCCAGCAGCCCTGTTAAGGGGTTCATCTATGGCTACACCTTC.

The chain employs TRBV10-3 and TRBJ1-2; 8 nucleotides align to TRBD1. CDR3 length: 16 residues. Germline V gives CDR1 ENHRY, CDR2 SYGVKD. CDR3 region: CVSQGQASGKLFGYTF. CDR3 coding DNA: TGTGTCAGCCAGGGACAGGCGTCCGGGAAACTATTCGGCTACACCTTC.

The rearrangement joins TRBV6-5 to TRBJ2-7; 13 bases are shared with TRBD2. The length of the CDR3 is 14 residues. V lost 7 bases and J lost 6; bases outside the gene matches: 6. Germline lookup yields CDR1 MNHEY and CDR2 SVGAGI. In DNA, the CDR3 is TGTGCCAGCATTCCGGGACTAGCGGGACCCGAGCAGTACTTC. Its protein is CASIPGLAGPEQYF.

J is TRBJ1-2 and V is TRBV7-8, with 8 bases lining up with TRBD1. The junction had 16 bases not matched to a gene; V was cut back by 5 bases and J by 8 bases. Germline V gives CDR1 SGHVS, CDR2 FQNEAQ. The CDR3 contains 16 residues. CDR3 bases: TGTGCCAGCAGCCCCGAGAGACAGGGGTACCCAACGGGCTACACCTTC. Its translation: CASSPERQGYPTGYTF. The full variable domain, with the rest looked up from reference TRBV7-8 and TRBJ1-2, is GAGVSQSPRYKVAKRGQDVALRCDPISGHVSLFWYQQALGQGPEFLTYFQNEAQLDKSGLPSDRFFAERPEGSVSTLKIQRTQQEDSAVYLCASSPERQGYPTGYTFGSGTRLTVV.

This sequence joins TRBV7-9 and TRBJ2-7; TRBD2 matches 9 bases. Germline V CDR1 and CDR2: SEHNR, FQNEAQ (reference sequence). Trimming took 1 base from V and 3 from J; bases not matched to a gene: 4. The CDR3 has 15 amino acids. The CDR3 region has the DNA TGTGCCAGCAGCTTAGAGGGAGCGGGGGGCTACGAGCAGTACTTC. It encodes CASSLEGAGGYEQYF. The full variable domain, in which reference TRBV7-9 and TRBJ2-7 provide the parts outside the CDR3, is DTGVSQNPRHKITKRGQNVTFRCDPISEHNRLYWYRQTLGQGPEFLTYFQNEAQLEKSRLLSDRFSAERPKGSFSTLEIQRTEQGDSAMYLCASSLEGAGGYEQYFGPGTRLTVT.

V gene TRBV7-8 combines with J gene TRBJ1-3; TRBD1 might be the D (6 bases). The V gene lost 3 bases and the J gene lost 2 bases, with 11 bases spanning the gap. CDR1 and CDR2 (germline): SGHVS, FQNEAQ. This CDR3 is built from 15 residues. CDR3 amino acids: CASSFADRTGNTIYF. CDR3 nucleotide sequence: TGTGCCAGCAGCTTCGCGGACAGAACTGGAAACACCATATATTTT.

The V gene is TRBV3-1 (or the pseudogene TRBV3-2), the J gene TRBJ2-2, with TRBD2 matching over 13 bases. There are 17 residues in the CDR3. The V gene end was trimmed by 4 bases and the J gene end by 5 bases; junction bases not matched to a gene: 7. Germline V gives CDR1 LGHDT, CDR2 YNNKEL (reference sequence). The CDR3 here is CASSLRTSGGGTGELFF. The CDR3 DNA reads TGTGCCAGCAGCCTCCGGACTAGCGGGGGAGGGACCGGGGAGCTGTTTTTT.

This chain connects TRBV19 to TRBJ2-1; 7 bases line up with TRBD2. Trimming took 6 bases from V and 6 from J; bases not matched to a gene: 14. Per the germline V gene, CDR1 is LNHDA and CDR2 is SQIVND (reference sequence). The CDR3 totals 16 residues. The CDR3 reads CASRGRVASGTNEQFF. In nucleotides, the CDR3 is TGTGCCAGTAGAGGCCGGGTGGCTAGCGGCACCAATGAGCAGTTCTTC.

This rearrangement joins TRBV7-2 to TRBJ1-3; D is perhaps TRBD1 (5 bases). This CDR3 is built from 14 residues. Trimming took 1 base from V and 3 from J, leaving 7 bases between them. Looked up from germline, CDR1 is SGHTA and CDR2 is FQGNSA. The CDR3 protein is CASSLGGVGNTIYF. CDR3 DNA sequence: TGTGCCAGCAGCTTAGGGGGGGTTGGAAACACCATATATTTT.

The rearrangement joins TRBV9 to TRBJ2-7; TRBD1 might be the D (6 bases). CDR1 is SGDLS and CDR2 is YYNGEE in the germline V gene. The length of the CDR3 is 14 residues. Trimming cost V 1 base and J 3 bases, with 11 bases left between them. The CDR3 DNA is TGTGCCAGCAGCGTAAGGGACATTGACTACGAGCAGTACTTC. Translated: CASSVRDIDYEQYF. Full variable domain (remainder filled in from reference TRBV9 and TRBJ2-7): DSGVTQTPKHLITATGQRVTLRCSPRSGDLSVYWYQQSLDQGLQFLIQYYNGEERAKGNILERFSAQQFPDLHSELNLSSLELGDSALYFCASSVRDIDYEQYFGPGTRLTVT.

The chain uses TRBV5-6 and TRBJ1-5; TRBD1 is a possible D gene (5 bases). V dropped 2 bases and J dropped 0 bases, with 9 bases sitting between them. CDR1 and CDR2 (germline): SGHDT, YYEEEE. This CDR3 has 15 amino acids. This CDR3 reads CASSFSGPSNQPQHF. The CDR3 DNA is TGTGCCAGCAGCTTTTCAGGGCCTAGCAATCAGCCCCAGCATTTT.

The chain's CDR3 is CASRPQGMGAYEQYF. The DNA of the CDR3 is TGTGCCAGCAGACCACAGGGAATGGGGGCCTACGAGCAGTACTTC. The rearrangement links TRBV7-2 to TRBJ2-7; possibly TRBD1 for D (6 bases). The CDR3 runs 15 residues. Deletions cut 6 bases from V and 2 bases from J, with 17 bases between. In germline, CDR1 is SGHTA, CDR2 FQGNSA.

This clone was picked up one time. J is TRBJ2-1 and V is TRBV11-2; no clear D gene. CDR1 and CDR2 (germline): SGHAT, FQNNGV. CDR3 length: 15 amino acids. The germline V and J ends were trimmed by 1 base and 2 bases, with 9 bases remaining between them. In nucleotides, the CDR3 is TGTGCCAGCAGCTTAGGCAGTTTGGCCTACAATGAGCAGTTCTTC. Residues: CASSLGSLAYNEQFF.

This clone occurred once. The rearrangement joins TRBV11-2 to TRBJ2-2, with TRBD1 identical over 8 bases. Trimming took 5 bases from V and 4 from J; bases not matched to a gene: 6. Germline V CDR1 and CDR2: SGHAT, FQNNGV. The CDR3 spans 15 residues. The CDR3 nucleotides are TGTGCCAGCAGCCCCACTGACAGGGGCACCGGGGAGCTGTTTTTT. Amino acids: CASSPTDRGTGELFF.

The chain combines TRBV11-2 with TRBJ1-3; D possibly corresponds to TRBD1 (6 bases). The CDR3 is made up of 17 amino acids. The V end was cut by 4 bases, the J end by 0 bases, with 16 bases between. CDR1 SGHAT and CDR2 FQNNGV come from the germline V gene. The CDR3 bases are TGTGCCAGCAGCTCCGGACAGACTTTAGCCTCTGGAAACACCATATATTTT. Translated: CASSSGQTLASGNTIYF.

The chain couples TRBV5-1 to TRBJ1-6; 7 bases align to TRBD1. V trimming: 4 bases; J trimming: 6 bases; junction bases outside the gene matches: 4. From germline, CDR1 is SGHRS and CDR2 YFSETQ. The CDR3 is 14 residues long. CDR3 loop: CASSHGTANSPLHF. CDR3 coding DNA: TGCGCCAGCAGCCACGGGACAGCTAATTCACCCCTCCACTTT.

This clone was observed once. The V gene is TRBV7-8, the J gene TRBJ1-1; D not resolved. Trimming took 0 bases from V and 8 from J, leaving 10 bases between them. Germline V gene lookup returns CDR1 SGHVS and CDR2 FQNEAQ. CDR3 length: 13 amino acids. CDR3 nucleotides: TGTGCCAGCAGCTTAGCCCGGTCGGTAGAAGCTTTCTTT. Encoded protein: CASSLARSVEAFF.

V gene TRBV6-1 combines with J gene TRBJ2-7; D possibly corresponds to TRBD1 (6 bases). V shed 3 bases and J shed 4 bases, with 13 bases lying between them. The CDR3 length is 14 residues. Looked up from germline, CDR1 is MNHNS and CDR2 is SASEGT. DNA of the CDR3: TGTGCCAGCAGTGACACGACAGGTCGGTACGAGCAGTACTTC. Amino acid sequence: CASSDTTGRYEQYF.

The CDR3 sequence: CASSVGTEETQYF. The DNA for the CDR3 is TGTGCCAGCAGCGTAGGGACAGAAGAGACCCAGTACTTC. The chain has TRBV9 and TRBJ2-5, with D perhaps TRBD1 (6 bases). The V gene's germline CDR1 is SGDLS and CDR2 YYNGEE. Trimming took off 0 bases at V and 3 bases at J, with 6 bases between the two ends. CDR3 size: 13 residues. The variable domain in full, with the rest retrieved from reference TRBV9 and TRBJ2-5, is DSGVTQTPKHLITATGQRVTLRCSPRSGDLSVYWYQQSLDQGLQFLIQYYNGEERAKGNILERFSAQQFPDLHSELNLSSLELGDSALYFCASSVGTEETQYFGPGTRLLVL.

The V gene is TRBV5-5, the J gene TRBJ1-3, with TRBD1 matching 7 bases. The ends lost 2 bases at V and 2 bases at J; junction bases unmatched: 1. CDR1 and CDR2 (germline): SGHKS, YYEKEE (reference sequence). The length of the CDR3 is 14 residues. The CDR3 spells CASSFQGAGNTIYF. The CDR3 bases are TGTGCCAGCAGCTTTCAGGGGGCTGGAAACACCATATATTTT.

As DNA, the CDR3 is TGTGCCAGCTCACCCGGGGGAAACTCTGGAAACACCATATATTTT. It yields the protein CASSPGGNSGNTIYF. V usage is TRBV18 and J usage is TRBJ1-3, with D maybe TRBD1 (5 bases). Per germline, CDR1 KGHSH and CDR2 LQKENI. Trimming cost V 3 bases and J 0 bases, with 9 bases left between them. The CDR3 consists of 15 residues.

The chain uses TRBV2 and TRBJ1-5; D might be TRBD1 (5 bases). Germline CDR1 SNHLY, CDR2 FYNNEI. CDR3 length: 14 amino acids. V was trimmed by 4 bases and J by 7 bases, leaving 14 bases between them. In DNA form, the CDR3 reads TGTGCCAGCAGTGGGGGGGTGGCAGAACAGCCCCAGCATTTT. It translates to CASSGGVAEQPQHF.

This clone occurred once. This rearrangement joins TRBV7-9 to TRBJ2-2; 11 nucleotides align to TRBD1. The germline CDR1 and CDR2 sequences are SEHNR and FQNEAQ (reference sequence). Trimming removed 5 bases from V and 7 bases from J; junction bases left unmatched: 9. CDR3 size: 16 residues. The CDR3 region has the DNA TGTGCCAGCAGCCCCGGACAGGGGGCTTTTGGCGGGGAGCTGTTTTTT. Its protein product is CASSPGQGAFGGELFF.

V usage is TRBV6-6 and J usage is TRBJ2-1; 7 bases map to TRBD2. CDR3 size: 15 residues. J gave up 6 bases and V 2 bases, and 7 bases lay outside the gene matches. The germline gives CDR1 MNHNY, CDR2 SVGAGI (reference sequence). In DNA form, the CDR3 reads TGTGCCAGCAGTTACGCGGGGGTGGGCGGCAATGAGCAGTTCTTC. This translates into CASSYAGVGGNEQFF.

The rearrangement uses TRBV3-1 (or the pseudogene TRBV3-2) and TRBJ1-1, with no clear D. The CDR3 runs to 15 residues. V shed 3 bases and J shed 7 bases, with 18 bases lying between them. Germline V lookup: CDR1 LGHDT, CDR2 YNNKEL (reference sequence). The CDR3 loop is CASSHLAGSGREAFF. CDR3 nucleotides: TGTGCCAGCAGCCACCTAGCGGGGTCAGGCCGTGAAGCTTTCTTT.

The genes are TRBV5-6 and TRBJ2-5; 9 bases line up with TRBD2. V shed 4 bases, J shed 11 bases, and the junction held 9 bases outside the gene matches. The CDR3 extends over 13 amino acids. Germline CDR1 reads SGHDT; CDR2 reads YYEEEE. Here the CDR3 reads CASSQRTSEDQYF. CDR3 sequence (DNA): TGTGCCAGCAGCCAGCGGACTAGCGAGGATCAGTACTTC.

The DNA of the CDR3 is TGTGCCAGCAGCCGACAGAACGGGGAGCTGTTTTTT. Protein sequence: CASSRQNGELFF. The genes are TRBV11-2 and TRBJ2-2; tentative D call: TRBD1 (5 bases). This CDR3 is 12 amino acids long. Germline-derived CDR1 and CDR2 are SGHAT and FQNNGV. With 5 bases removed from V and 7 bases from J, the gap between germline ends came to 8 bases.

CDR3 sequence: CASSPGFRPGQGAGEAFF. The CDR3 coding sequence is TGCGCCAGCAGTCCCGGTTTCCGTCCGGGACAGGGGGCGGGTGAAGCTTTCTTT. The J gene is TRBJ1-1, the V gene TRBV4-1; 12 bases align to TRBD1. Germline CDR1 is MGHRA and CDR2 is YSYEKL. CDR3 length equals 18 residues. V lost 6 bases to trimming and J lost 7 bases; unmatched junction nucleotides: 18.